Listed here are 17 T cell receptor beta chains from one sample, sequenced in a study of OX40 agonist ivuxolimab in advanced cancers. The data were produced by immunoSEQ multiplex PCR, yet TCRdb's version contains in-frame clones alone and is incomplete. Here the sample spans roughly 71,000 clones, about 85% being singletons. Source: CD4+ or CD8+ T cells sorted from blood, taken in a trial of the OX40 agonist ivuxolimab. Receptor source: an adult with an advanced solid tumor such as melanoma, head and neck, liver or kidney cancer.

The chain uses TRBV5-4 and TRBJ2-3; D tentatively reads TRBD1 or TRBD2 (5 bases each). V was shortened by 3 bases and J by 0 bases, with 11 bases between the two germline ends. From germline, CDR1 is SGHNT and CDR2 YYREEE (reference sequence). The CDR3 loop spans 15 amino acids. CDR3 protein: CASSSRDRSTDTQYF. The CDR3 region has the DNA TGTGCCAGCAGCTCCCGGGACCGGAGCACAGATACGCAGTATTTT.

DNA for the CDR3: TGCGCCAGCAGCTCCCACCTAGCGGGAGGTTTTGGCACCGGGGAGCTGTTTTTT. Residues: CASSSHLAGGFGTGELFF. The V and J genes are TRBV5-1 and TRBJ2-2; 11 nucleotides line up with TRBD2. CDR1 is SGHRS, CDR2 YFSETQ, per germline. V lost 3 bases to trimming and J lost 4 bases; unmatched junction nucleotides: 11. The CDR3 is 18 amino acids. Filled out from reference TRBV5-1 and TRBJ2-2, the complete variable domain reads KAGVTQTPRYLIKTRGQQVTLSCSPISGHRSVSWYQQTPGQGLQFLFEYFSETQRNKGNFPGRFSGRQFSNSRSEMNVSTLELGDSALYLCASSSHLAGGFGTGELFFGEGSRLTVL.

A single count supports this clone. The V gene is TRBV2, the J gene TRBJ2-2, with D perhaps TRBD1 (6 bases). The CDR3 loop spans 14 amino acids. Germline CDR1 and CDR2: SNHLY and FYNNEI. V was trimmed by 5 bases and J by 4 bases, leaving 11 bases between them. For the CDR3, the DNA is TGTGCCAGCAGTCAGAGGACAGCCACCGGGGAGCTGTTTTTT. Amino acids: CASSQRTATGELFF.

The chain links TRBV7-6 to TRBJ2-1, with 11 bases matching TRBD2. The CDR3 contains 15 residues. Germline CDR1 SGHVS, CDR2 FNYEAQ. The junction had 2 bases not matched to a gene; V was cut back by 5 bases and J by 2 bases. The CDR3, as DNA: TGTGCCAGCAGCACGACTAGCGGGGCCTACAATGAGCAGTTCTTC. It translates to CASSTTSGAYNEQFF.

The gene calls are TRBV2 and TRBJ2-1; TRBD2 matches 10 bases. V dropped 3 bases and J dropped 2; count of bases not matched to a gene: 4. This CDR3 is 16 amino acids long. Germline V lookup: CDR1 SNHLY, CDR2 FYNNEI. CDR3 sequence reads: CASSDRTSGTYNEQFF. The CDR3 DNA is TGTGCCAGCAGTGATCGAACTAGCGGGACCTACAATGAGCAGTTCTTC.

This chain joins TRBV4-1 and TRBJ1-5; TRBD1 might be the D (6 bases). Per germline, CDR1 MGHRA and CDR2 YSYEKL. V was shortened by 3 bases and J by 2 bases, with 11 bases between the two germline ends. The CDR3 runs 15 residues. Here the CDR3 reads CASSQRGAGNQPQHF. CDR3 coding DNA: TGCGCCAGCAGCCAGAGGGGGGCCGGCAATCAGCCCCAGCATTTT.

The chain has TRBV9 and TRBJ1-2; D uncertain. Between the trimmed V and J ends, which lost 5 bases and 6 bases, there was a span of 14 bases. The CDR3 loop spans 13 amino acids. Germline CDR1 SGDLS, CDR2 YYNGEE. The CDR3 sequence is CASRSSGRNGYTF. CDR3 sequence (DNA): TGTGCCAGCAGGAGCTCCGGGCGGAATGGCTACACCTTC.

The chain uses TRBV7-2 and TRBJ2-1; 10 nucleotides agree with TRBD2. Trimming cost V 5 bases and J 7 bases; bases outside gene matches: 8. This CDR3 spans 15 amino acids. In germline, CDR1 is SGHTA, CDR2 FQGNSA. In nucleotides, the CDR3 is TGTGCCAGCAGCCGGACTAGCGGTCTCAGGAATGAGCAGTTCTTC. The encoded protein is CASSRTSGLRNEQFF.

The chain uses TRBV7-2 and TRBJ1-1; D remains ambiguous. CDR3 size: 16 residues. V was trimmed by 1 base and J by 0 bases, leaving 12 bases between them. Germline V gives CDR1 SGHTA, CDR2 FQGNSA. The DNA of the CDR3 is TGTGCCAGCAGCTTAGGTAGTCGGGCGTTGAACACTGAAGCTTTCTTT. Encoded protein: CASSLGSRALNTEAFF.

The chain recombines TRBV4-2 with TRBJ2-5; no definite D call. CDR3 length: 15 amino acids. Germline V lookup: CDR1 LGHNA, CDR2 YNFKEQ. V lost 1 base to trimming and J lost 1 base, with 10 bases between them. The CDR3: CASSQALGFQETQYF. CDR3 DNA: TGTGCCAGCAGCCAAGCGTTGGGGTTCCAAGAGACCCAGTACTTC.

The rearrangement links TRBV5-6 to TRBJ2-3, with 9 nucleotides matching TRBD2. This CDR3 region has 14 residues. The germline gives CDR1 SGHDT, CDR2 YYEEEE. Trimming removed 4 bases from V and 5 bases from J; junction bases left unmatched: 5. CDR3 protein: CASSRGGAGDTQYF. The CDR3 DNA reads TGTGCCAGCAGCCGCGGGGGGGCGGGAGATACGCAGTATTTT.

The chain is built from TRBV15 and TRBJ2-7; the D gene is possibly TRBD2 (5 bases). Trimming took off 1 base at V and 1 base at J, with 8 bases between the two ends. This CDR3 region has 14 residues. Looked up from germline, CDR1 is LNHNV and CDR2 is YYDKDF (reference sequence). Here the CDR3 reads CATSRGPGSYEQYF. The CDR3 coding sequence is TGTGCCACCAGCAGAGGCCCGGGATCCTACGAGCAGTACTTC.

This chain connects TRBV5-1 to TRBJ2-3; D is ambiguous. V was clipped by 4 bases and J by 0 bases, with 6 bases between them. The CDR3 has 13 residues. CDR1 and CDR2 (germline): SGHRS, YFSETQ. The CDR3 sequence: CASSDGSTDTQYF. CDR3 nucleotide sequence: TGCGCCAGCAGCGATGGGAGCACAGATACGCAGTATTTT.

This chain uses TRBV6-1 with TRBJ1-6; a weak D match, TRBD1 (5 bases). V lost 2 bases to trimming and J lost 6 bases, with 11 bases between them. Germline V gene sequence: CDR1 MNHNS, CDR2 SASEGT. The CDR3 extends over 15 amino acids. The CDR3 sequence: CASSEWTPRNSPLHF. The CDR3, as DNA: TGTGCCAGCAGTGAATGGACACCACGTAATTCACCCCTCCACTTT.

V is TRBV5-4 and J is TRBJ2-7; 8 nucleotides agree with TRBD2. V gave up 2 bases and J gave up 0 bases; unmatched junction bases: 4. The CDR3 loop spans 15 amino acids. CDR1 and CDR2 from the germline V gene are SGHNT and YYREEE (reference sequence). The CDR3 reads CASSFPGTSSYEQYF. CDR3 nucleotide sequence: TGTGCCAGCAGCTTCCCCGGGACTAGCTCCTACGAGCAGTACTTC.

The chain combines TRBV7-9 with TRBJ1-3, with D perhaps TRBD1 (6 bases). CDR3 length: 14 residues. Germline V gives CDR1 SEHNR, CDR2 FQNEAQ (reference sequence). V lost 5 bases, J lost 9 bases, and 17 bases lay in between. This CDR3 is CASSLGTEGGTIYF. The CDR3 coding sequence is TGTGCCAGCAGCCTCGGGACCGAGGGGGGCACCATATATTTT. Drawing the rest from reference TRBV7-9 and TRBJ1-3, the complete variable domain is DTGVSQNPRHKITKRGQNVTFRCDPISEHNRLYWYRQTLGQGPEFLTYFQNEAQLEKSRLLSDRFSAERPKGSFSTLEIQRTEQGDSAMYLCASSLGTEGGTIYFGEGSWLTVV.

V and J are TRBV11-2 and TRBJ2-5; no firm D call. Between the trimmed V and J ends, which lost 1 base and 2 bases, there was a span of 11 bases. Per germline, CDR1 SGHAT and CDR2 FQNNGV. The CDR3 runs to 15 residues. Here the CDR3 reads CASSLGVLPQETQYF. CDR3 sequence (DNA): TGTGCCAGCAGCTTAGGGGTCCTCCCACAAGAGACCCAGTACTTC. The complete variable domain, with remaining parts taken from reference TRBV11-2 and TRBJ2-5, reads EAGVAQSPRYKIIEKRQSVAFWCNPISGHATLYWYQQILGQGPKLLIQFQNNGVVDDSQLPKDRFSAERLKGVDSTLKIQPAKLEDSAVYLCASSLGVLPQETQYFGPGTRLLVL.